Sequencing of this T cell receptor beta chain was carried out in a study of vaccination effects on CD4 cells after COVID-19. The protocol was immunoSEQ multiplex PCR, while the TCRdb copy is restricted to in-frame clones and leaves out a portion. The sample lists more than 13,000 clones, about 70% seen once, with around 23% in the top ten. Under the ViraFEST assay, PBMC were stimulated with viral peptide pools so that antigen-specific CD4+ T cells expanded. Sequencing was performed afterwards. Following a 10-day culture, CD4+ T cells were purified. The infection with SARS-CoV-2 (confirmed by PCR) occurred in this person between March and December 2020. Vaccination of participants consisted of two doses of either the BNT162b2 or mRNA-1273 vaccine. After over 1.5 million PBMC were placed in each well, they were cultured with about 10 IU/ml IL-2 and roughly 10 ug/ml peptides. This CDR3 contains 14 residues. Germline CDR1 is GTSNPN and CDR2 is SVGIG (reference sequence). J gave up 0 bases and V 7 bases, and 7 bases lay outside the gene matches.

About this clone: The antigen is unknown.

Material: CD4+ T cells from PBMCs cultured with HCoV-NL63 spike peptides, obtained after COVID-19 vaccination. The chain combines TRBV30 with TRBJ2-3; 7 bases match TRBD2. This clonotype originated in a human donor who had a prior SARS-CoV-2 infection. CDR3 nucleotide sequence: TGTGCCTTTGCCCTAGCGGCTAGCACAGATACGCAGTATTTT. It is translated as CAFALAASTDTQYF.